This record covers a single T cell receptor (beta chain). The data are from a study of T cell changes during pregnancy in multiple sclerosis. This CDR3 contains 13 residues. Trimming stripped 4 bases from V and 7 bases from J, with 13 bases between. Germline V gene data show CDR1 as MNHNS and CDR2 as SASEGT. Repertoires were generated with immunoSEQ multiplex PCR, while TCRdb's copy carries only in-frame clones and drops some. The table records about 60,000 clones, roughly 94% of them present only once. This receptor was identified in a female donor with multiple sclerosis, enrolled in a pregnancy study. This material consisted of CD4+ T cells from peripheral blood mononuclear cells, taken in the second trimester of pregnancy. The V and J genes are TRBV6-1 and TRBJ1-2; D call uncertain. CDR3 sequence: CASSAGPEGGYTF. The CDR3 DNA sequence: TGTGCCAGCAGTGCCGGTCCGGAGGGTGGCTACACCTTC.